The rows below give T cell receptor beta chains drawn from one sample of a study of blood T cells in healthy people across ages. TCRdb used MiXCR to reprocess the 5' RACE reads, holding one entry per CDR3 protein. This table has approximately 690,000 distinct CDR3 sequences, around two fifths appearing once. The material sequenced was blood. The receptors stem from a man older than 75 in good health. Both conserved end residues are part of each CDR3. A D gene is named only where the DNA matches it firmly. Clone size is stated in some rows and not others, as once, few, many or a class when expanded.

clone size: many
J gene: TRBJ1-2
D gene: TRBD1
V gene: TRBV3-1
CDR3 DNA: TGTGCCAGCAGCCAAGGGACAGGGGCCCTGCATGGCTACACCTTC
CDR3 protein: CASSQGTGALHGYTF

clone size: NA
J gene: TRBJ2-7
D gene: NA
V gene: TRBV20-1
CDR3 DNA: TGCAGTGCAAGACCCCCCGCGAGTGTAACATACAAGCAGAACTTC
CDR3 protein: CSARPPASVTYKQNF

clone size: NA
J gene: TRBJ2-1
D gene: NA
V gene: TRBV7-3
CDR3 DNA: TGTGCCAGCAGCCCCAATGGCCTAGAAGGTGGGAGGAATGAGCAGTTCTTC
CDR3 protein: CASSPNGLEGGRNEQFF

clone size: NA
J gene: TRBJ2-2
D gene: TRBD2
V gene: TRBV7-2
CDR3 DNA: TGTGCCAGCAGCAAGCTAGCGGGAGTCGACACCGGGGAGCTGTTTTTT
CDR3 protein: CASSKLAGVDTGELFF

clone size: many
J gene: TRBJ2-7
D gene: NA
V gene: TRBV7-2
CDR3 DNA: TGTGCCAGCAGCTTAGCCAGGGTTAGCGAGCAGTACTTC
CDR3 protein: CASSLARVSEQYF

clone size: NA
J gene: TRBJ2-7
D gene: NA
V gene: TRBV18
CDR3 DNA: TGTGTCAGCTTAGGGGCGATGACCTACGAGCAGTACTTC
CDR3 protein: CVSLGAMTYEQYF

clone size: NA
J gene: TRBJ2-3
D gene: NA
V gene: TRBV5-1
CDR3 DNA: TGCGCTAGCAGCACGCAGAGTAGGGGGACAGATACGCAGTATTTT
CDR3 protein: CASSTQSRGTDTQYF

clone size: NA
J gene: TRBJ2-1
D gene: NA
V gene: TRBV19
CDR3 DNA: TGTGCCAGTAGGGCGGAGAATGAGCAGTTCTTC
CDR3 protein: CASRAENEQFF

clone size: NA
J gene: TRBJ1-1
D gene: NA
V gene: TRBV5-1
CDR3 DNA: TGCGCCAGCAGCTTGAACGGGGGACCTATGAACACTGAAGCTTTCTTT
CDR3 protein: CASSLNGGPMNTEAFF

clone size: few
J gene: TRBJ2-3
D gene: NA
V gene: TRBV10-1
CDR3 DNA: TGCGCCAGCAGTGAAATTAGCACAGATACGCAGTATTTT
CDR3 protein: CASSEISTDTQYF

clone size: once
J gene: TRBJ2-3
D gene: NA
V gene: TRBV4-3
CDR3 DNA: TGCGCCAGCAGCCAAGATCGGGGTGTCCTAGATCGGGTTGCGCAGTATTTT
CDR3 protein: CASSQDRGVLDRVAQYF

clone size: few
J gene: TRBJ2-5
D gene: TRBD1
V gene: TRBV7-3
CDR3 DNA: TGTGCCAGCAGCCAGAGACAGGGAAGTTTGGAGACCCAGTACTTC
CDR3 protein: CASSQRQGSLETQYF

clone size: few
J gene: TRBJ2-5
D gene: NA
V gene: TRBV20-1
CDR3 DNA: TGCAGTGCCCTGGGCCAAGAGACCCAGTACTTC
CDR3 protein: CSALGQETQYF

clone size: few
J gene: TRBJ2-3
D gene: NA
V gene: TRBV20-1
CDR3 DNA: TGCAGTGGCCAACGTCGGGGGACGGTCACAGATACGCAGTATTTT
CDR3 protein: CSGQRRGTVTDTQYF

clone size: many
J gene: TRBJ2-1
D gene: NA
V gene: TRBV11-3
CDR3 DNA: TGTGCCAGCAGCCCCTCATTTCGGGGGGCCGAGAATGAGCAGTTCTTC
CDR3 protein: CASSPSFRGAENEQFF

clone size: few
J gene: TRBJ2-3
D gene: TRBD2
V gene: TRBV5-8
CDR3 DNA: TGTGCCAGCAGCCTGGGGGGGATGAAGGCGCAGTATTTT
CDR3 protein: CASSLGGMKAQYF

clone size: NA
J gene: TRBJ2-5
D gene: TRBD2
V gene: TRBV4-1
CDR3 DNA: TGCGCCAGCAGCCAAGATCTAGGGCGGGGGATGGGGGAGACCCAGTACTTC
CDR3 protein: CASSQDLGRGMGETQYF